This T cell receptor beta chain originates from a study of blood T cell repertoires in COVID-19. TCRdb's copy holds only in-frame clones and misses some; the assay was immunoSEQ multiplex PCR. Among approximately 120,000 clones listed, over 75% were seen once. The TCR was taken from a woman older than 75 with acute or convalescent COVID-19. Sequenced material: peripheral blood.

CDR3 region: CASSKQGNQPQHF. Here the CDR3 DNA reads TGTGCCAGCAGTAAACAGGGCAATCAGCCCCAGCATTTT. The V and J genes are TRBV27 and TRBJ1-5, with D perhaps matching TRBD1 (5 bases). Germline lookup yields CDR1 MNHEY and CDR2 SMNVEV (reference sequence). Trimming shortened V by 5 bases and J by 2 bases, and 7 bases separated the two germline ends. CDR3 length equals 13 residues.